The rows below give T cell receptor beta chains drawn from one sample of a study of blood T cells in healthy people across ages. TCRdb recomputed calls from the 5' RACE reads with MiXCR, one row per CDR3 protein. The sample has hundreds of thousands of distinct CDR3 sequences, 40% to 65% seen once. Sequenced material: blood. The receptors were gathered from a woman over 75 in good health. The CDR3 runs from the conserved cysteine through the conserved F or W. Each record gives: CDR3 protein, J gene, V gene.

CDR3: CASTGGTALGEQFF
J: TRBJ2-1
V: TRBV6-1

CDR3: CASSDPASIAKNIQYF
J: TRBJ2-4
V: TRBV6-6

CDR3: CASSPNEVAVGEQYF
J: NA
V: TRBV4-1

CDR3: CASSPWTGANEKLFF
J: TRBJ1-4
V: TRBV12-3/TRBV12-4

CDR3: CASSPSGVGLYEQYF
J: TRBJ2-7
V: TRBV18

CDR3: CASSLRGLHNEQFF
J: TRBJ2-1
V: TRBV12-3/TRBV12-4

CDR3: CASSVVWYYGYTF
J: TRBJ1-2
V: TRBV12-3/TRBV12-4

CDR3: CSARDLGGSHSSYNEQFF
J: TRBJ2-1
V: TRBV20-1

CDR3: CASWGTSGNNEQFF
J: TRBJ2-1
V: TRBV25-1

CDR3: CASSYFGGNEQYF
J: NA
V: TRBV6-2/TRBV6-3

CDR3: CASRRGLAWVDEQFF
J: TRBJ2-1
V: TRBV6-2/TRBV6-3

CDR3: CAWSPGRVRETQYF
J: TRBJ2-5
V: TRBV30

CDR3: CASRGTATTGELFF
J: TRBJ2-2
V: TRBV5-1